This is a list of T cell receptor beta chains from one sample in a study of a mutant IDH1 vaccine in newly diagnosed glioma. Their antigens remain unidentified. This table comes from immunoSEQ multiplex PCR, and its TCRdb copy is limited to in-frame clones, with some not included. The table includes around 55,000 clones, 75% to 85% detected once. The specimen comprised PBMCs, sampled from a glioma patient whose treatment included an IDH1 peptide vaccine. Receptors originate from a man aged 40-55 years with glioma. CDR3s include the opening cysteine and the closing phenylalanine or tryptophan. D genes are given only for firm matches. Clone size appears in some rows only: once, few, many, or a class for an expanded clone.

j_call: TRBJ1-5
clone_size: NA
v_call: TRBV27
d_call: NA
cdr3_nt: TGTGCCAGCAGTTTATACCTCGACAGCAATCAGCCCCAGCATTTT
cdr3_aa: CASSLYLDSNQPQHF

j_call: TRBJ1-2
clone_size: NA
v_call: TRBV28
d_call: NA
cdr3_nt: TGTGCCAGCAGTAAGAACAACTATGGCTACACCTTC
cdr3_aa: CASSKNNYGYTF

j_call: TRBJ2-2
clone_size: NA
v_call: TRBV14
d_call: NA
cdr3_nt: TGTGCCAGCAGCCAATTGGACAGAGACACCGGGGAGCTGTTTTTT
cdr3_aa: CASSQLDRDTGELFF

j_call: TRBJ1-2
clone_size: NA
v_call: TRBV28
d_call: TRBD1
cdr3_nt: TGTGCCAGTCTCCAAGGGACAGCGACTAACTATGGCTACACCTTC
cdr3_aa: CASLQGTATNYGYTF

j_call: TRBJ1-3
clone_size: few
v_call: TRBV25-1
d_call: NA
cdr3_nt: TGTGCCAGCAGCGGTGGTGTCTTGTCCATATATTTT
cdr3_aa: CASSGGVLSIYF

j_call: TRBJ1-2
clone_size: NA
v_call: TRBV7-9
d_call: TRBD1
cdr3_nt: TGTGCCAGCAGCGCCGGACAGGGGGCGGACTATGGCTACACCTTC
cdr3_aa: CASSAGQGADYGYTF

j_call: TRBJ1-1
clone_size: NA
v_call: TRBV15
d_call: NA
cdr3_nt: TGTGCCACCAGCAGAGAAACAGGGAGGAAGACTGAAGCTTTCTTT
cdr3_aa: CATSRETGRKTEAFF

j_call: TRBJ2-3
clone_size: NA
v_call: TRBV19
d_call: TRBD2
cdr3_nt: TGTGCCAGTTGCTCCCTTGGGGGTAGCGGGGCCACAGATACGCAGTATTTT
cdr3_aa: CASCSLGGSGATDTQYF

j_call: TRBJ2-2
clone_size: few
v_call: TRBV6-1
d_call: NA
cdr3_nt: TGTGCCAGCAGACTGGACACCGGGGAGCTGTTTTTT
cdr3_aa: CASRLDTGELFF

j_call: TRBJ1-6
clone_size: few
v_call: TRBV6-6
d_call: TRBD1
cdr3_nt: TGTGCCAGCAGTTGGGGACAGGGTCAAAGTGATTCACCCCTCCACTTT
cdr3_aa: CASSWGQGQSDSPLHF

j_call: TRBJ2-7
clone_size: once
v_call: TRBV6-5
d_call: TRBD2
cdr3_nt: TGTGCCAGCAGTTACTCGTGGGGGGGGTCGTCCTACGAGCAGTACTTC
cdr3_aa: CASSYSWGGSSYEQYF

j_call: TRBJ1-3
clone_size: NA
v_call: TRBV5-1
d_call: NA
cdr3_nt: TGCGCCAGCGGGGGGGACGGAAACACCATATATTTT
cdr3_aa: CASGGDGNTIYF

j_call: TRBJ1-6
clone_size: NA
v_call: TRBV7-9
d_call: NA
cdr3_nt: TGTGCCAGCAGCTTCTTTGGGGCAGGTGATAATTCACCCCTCCACTTT
cdr3_aa: CASSFFGAGDNSPLHF

j_call: TRBJ1-2
clone_size: NA
v_call: TRBV12-5
d_call: NA
cdr3_nt: TGTGCTAGTGGTTTGCCCGAGGTAGAGAATGGCTACACCTTC
cdr3_aa: CASGLPEVENGYTF

j_call: TRBJ2-1
clone_size: NA
v_call: TRBV25-1
d_call: NA
cdr3_nt: TGTGCCACGCAACTGGAAAGCTCCTACAATGAGCAGTTCTTC
cdr3_aa: CATQLESSYNEQFF

j_call: TRBJ1-6
clone_size: NA
v_call: TRBV7-8
d_call: TRBD1
cdr3_nt: TGTGCCAGCAGCTTAGCGGTGGGAGGGGGCGGCTCACCCCTCCACTTT
cdr3_aa: CASSLAVGGGGSPLHF

j_call: TRBJ1-5
clone_size: NA
v_call: TRBV7-6
d_call: NA
cdr3_nt: TGTGCCAGCAGCGCCCAATCAGGGGCCAATCAGCCCCAGCATTTT
cdr3_aa: CASSAQSGANQPQHF

j_call: TRBJ2-7
clone_size: NA
v_call: TRBV4-2
d_call: TRBD1
cdr3_nt: TGTGCCAGCAGCCGGACAGGCTACGAGCAGTACTTC
cdr3_aa: CASSRTGYEQYF

j_call: TRBJ1-3
clone_size: few
v_call: TRBV19
d_call: NA
cdr3_nt: TGTGCCAGTAGTGACGGGGCGTCTGGAAACACCATATATTTT
cdr3_aa: CASSDGASGNTIYF

j_call: TRBJ1-5
clone_size: NA
v_call: TRBV7-8
d_call: NA
cdr3_nt: TGTGCCAGCAGCTTATCTCGGACGGTTAGCAATCAGCCCCAGCATTTT
cdr3_aa: CASSLSRTVSNQPQHF

j_call: TRBJ1-2
clone_size: NA
v_call: TRBV9
d_call: TRBD1
cdr3_nt: TGTGCCAGCAGCGCGACAGGGGATAACTATGGCTACACCTTC
cdr3_aa: CASSATGDNYGYTF

j_call: TRBJ1-1
clone_size: NA
v_call: TRBV2
d_call: NA
cdr3_nt: TGTGCCAGCCAGAGGAGCGAGAACACTGAAGCTTTCTTT
cdr3_aa: CASQRSENTEAFF

j_call: TRBJ1-5
clone_size: NA
v_call: TRBV7-9
d_call: TRBD1
cdr3_nt: TGTGCCAGCAGCAGAGGGACAGTGGAAGTCCAGCATTTT
cdr3_aa: CASSRGTVEVQHF

j_call: TRBJ1-2
clone_size: NA
v_call: TRBV9
d_call: NA
cdr3_nt: TGTGCCAGCAGCACCAGGGGTTTTAGTGGCTACACCTTC
cdr3_aa: CASSTRGFSGYTF

j_call: TRBJ2-3
clone_size: NA
v_call: TRBV27
d_call: TRBD2
cdr3_nt: TGTGCCAGCAGTTTCACCCCTAGCGGGAGCACAGATACGCAGTATTTT
cdr3_aa: CASSFTPSGSTDTQYF

j_call: TRBJ1-5
clone_size: NA
v_call: TRBV19
d_call: NA
cdr3_nt: TGTGCCAGTAAGGCAGAGGCGGCGGGCAATCAGCCCCAGCATTTT
cdr3_aa: CASKAEAAGNQPQHF

j_call: TRBJ2-7
clone_size: NA
v_call: TRBV2
d_call: NA
cdr3_nt: TGTGCCAGCAGTGGCCCCTACGAGCAGTACTTC
cdr3_aa: CASSGPYEQYF

j_call: TRBJ1-1
clone_size: NA
v_call: TRBV9
d_call: TRBD1
cdr3_nt: TGTGCCAGCAGCGCCCGGGACAGGGCCTCTGAAGCTTTCTTT
cdr3_aa: CASSARDRASEAFF

j_call: TRBJ2-1
clone_size: NA
v_call: TRBV10-1
d_call: NA
cdr3_nt: TGCGCCAGCAGTGAGTCTGCAGGGGGAGGCGAGCAGTTCTTC
cdr3_aa: CASSESAGGGEQFF

j_call: TRBJ2-5
clone_size: NA
v_call: TRBV15
d_call: NA
cdr3_nt: TGTGCCACCAGCAGAGAGGGGGCAAGGATAGGAGAGACCCAGTACTTC
cdr3_aa: CATSREGARIGETQYF

j_call: TRBJ2-3
clone_size: NA
v_call: TRBV14
d_call: TRBD2
cdr3_nt: TGTGCCAGCAGCCTGCGGGGCAGCGGGGGTAGCTTCACAGATACGCAGTATTTT
cdr3_aa: CASSLRGSGGSFTDTQYF

j_call: TRBJ2-3
clone_size: NA
v_call: TRBV6-5
d_call: NA
cdr3_nt: TGTGCCAGCAGTTCCCTCGGGACCCAAAAGCCAGATACGCAGTATTTT
cdr3_aa: CASSSLGTQKPDTQYF

j_call: TRBJ1-1
clone_size: NA
v_call: TRBV2
d_call: NA
cdr3_nt: TGTGCCAGCGGGCGGGAGGTGAACACTGAAGCTTTCTTT
cdr3_aa: CASGREVNTEAFF

j_call: TRBJ2-2
clone_size: NA
v_call: TRBV5-1
d_call: NA
cdr3_nt: TGCGCCAGCAGCACTGGGACGGGACAATATTCGAACACCGGGGAGCTGTTTTTT
cdr3_aa: CASSTGTGQYSNTGELFF

j_call: TRBJ2-1
clone_size: few
v_call: TRBV19
d_call: NA
cdr3_nt: TGTGCCAGTCGGGGGGCGAGCTCCTACAATGAGCAGTTCTTC
cdr3_aa: CASRGASSYNEQFF

j_call: TRBJ1-2
clone_size: NA
v_call: TRBV5-1
d_call: NA
cdr3_nt: TGCGCCAGCAGCGGCGACAATAACTATGGCTACACCTTC
cdr3_aa: CASSGDNNYGYTF

j_call: TRBJ2-7
clone_size: NA
v_call: TRBV6-5
d_call: TRBD2
cdr3_nt: TGTGCCAGCAGTTACGTCCTGACTAGCGTCCACGAGCAGTACTTC
cdr3_aa: CASSYVLTSVHEQYF

j_call: TRBJ2-7
clone_size: NA
v_call: TRBV18
d_call: TRBD2
cdr3_nt: TGTGCCAGCTCACCACTTCCGGTGGTAGCGGGGCCCTCCTACGAGCAGTACTTC
cdr3_aa: CASSPLPVVAGPSYEQYF

j_call: TRBJ2-1
clone_size: NA
v_call: TRBV14
d_call: NA
cdr3_nt: TGTGCCAGCAGCCAAGTACAGGGTAGCCACAATGAGCAGTTCTTC
cdr3_aa: CASSQVQGSHNEQFF

j_call: TRBJ2-7
clone_size: NA
v_call: TRBV19
d_call: TRBD1
cdr3_nt: TGTGCCAGTAGTACGGACAGGGAAGGCGAGCAGTACTTC
cdr3_aa: CASSTDREGEQYF

j_call: TRBJ1-1
clone_size: NA
v_call: TRBV5-1
d_call: NA
cdr3_nt: TGCGCCAGCAGTCCGGTGGGGGTTAACACTGAAGCTTTCTTT
cdr3_aa: CASSPVGVNTEAFF

j_call: TRBJ2-3
clone_size: NA
v_call: TRBV4-1
d_call: TRBD1
cdr3_nt: TGCGCCAGCAGCCGATTGGCAGGGGGCGCAGATACGCAGTATTTT
cdr3_aa: CASSRLAGGADTQYF

j_call: TRBJ2-5
clone_size: NA
v_call: TRBV15
d_call: TRBD1
cdr3_nt: TGTGCCACCAGCGGGATGGACAGGGTACGAGAGACCCAGTACTTC
cdr3_aa: CATSGMDRVRETQYF

j_call: TRBJ2-2
clone_size: NA
v_call: TRBV9
d_call: NA
cdr3_nt: TGTGCCAGCAGCCCCGAAGGGACGGTTCCCGGGGAGCTGTTTTTT
cdr3_aa: CASSPEGTVPGELFF

j_call: TRBJ1-1
clone_size: NA
v_call: TRBV9
d_call: TRBD1
cdr3_nt: TGTGCCAGCAACTCAGGGGGAACTGAAGCTTTCTTT
cdr3_aa: CASNSGGTEAFF

j_call: TRBJ2-2
clone_size: NA
v_call: TRBV27
d_call: NA
cdr3_nt: TGTGCCAGCAGTTTAGTACGGGGTGGGGAGCTGTTTTTT
cdr3_aa: CASSLVRGGELFF

j_call: TRBJ1-5
clone_size: NA
v_call: TRBV19
d_call: NA
cdr3_nt: TGTGCCAGTAGTATAGGGGGTAGGGGTCAGCCCCAGCATTTT
cdr3_aa: CASSIGGRGQPQHF

j_call: TRBJ2-5
clone_size: NA
v_call: TRBV11-3
d_call: NA
cdr3_nt: TGTGCCAGCAGCCCGGAGGGGGGTCGGGAGACCCAGTACTTC
cdr3_aa: CASSPEGGRETQYF

j_call: TRBJ1-5
clone_size: NA
v_call: TRBV6-5
d_call: TRBD1
cdr3_nt: TGTGCCAGCAGTTCCGGACAGGGGGATCAGCCCCAGCATTTT
cdr3_aa: CASSSGQGDQPQHF

j_call: TRBJ2-3
clone_size: NA
v_call: TRBV10-3
d_call: NA
cdr3_nt: TGTGCCATCAGTGACAGTAGCGAGGGCGCAGATACGCAGTATTTT
cdr3_aa: CAISDSSEGADTQYF